The next 10 T cell receptor beta chains were all read from a single sample in a study of control samples from healthy donors and cancer patients. Measured with immunoSEQ multiplex PCR; TCRdb has only the in-frame clones, and not every one. Of over 150,000 clones listed, approximately 92% are singletons. Sequencing used blood. The source of these receptors is a young man in good health.

As regards this clone: Additional DNA sequences in this sample encode the identical CDR3. CDR3 amino acids: CATSDPGQGAYEQYF. The CDR3 DNA reads TGTGCCACCAGTGACCCGGGACAGGGGGCCTACGAGCAGTACTTC. This chain connects TRBV24-1 to TRBJ2-7; TRBD1 aligns across 11 bases. Per germline, CDR1 KGHDR and CDR2 SFDVKD. There are 15 residues in the CDR3. The junction had 3 bases not matched to a gene; V was cut back by 4 bases and J by 2 bases.

The chain employs TRBV2 and TRBJ1-1; D is unresolved. There are 14 residues in the CDR3. V lost 3 bases and J lost 2, with 10 bases in between. Germline CDR1 and CDR2: SNHLY and FYNNEI. CDR3 sequence (DNA): TGTGCCAGCAGTGATGGTGTAGGTAACACTGAAGCTTTCTTT. This gives the protein CASSDGVGNTEAFF.

This chain uses TRBV5-4 with TRBJ1-3, with D unresolved. The CDR3 runs to 16 residues. V lost 0 bases and J 2 bases, leaving 12 bases between the germline ends. The V gene's germline CDR1 is SGHNT and CDR2 YYREEE (reference sequence). CDR3 residues: CASSLAGGSAGNTIYF. CDR3 sequence (DNA): TGTGCCAGCAGCTTGGCTGGAGGGAGCGCTGGAAACACCATATATTTT.

The chain links TRBV5-8 to TRBJ1-6; D unclear. CDR1 is SGHTS, CDR2 YDEGEE, per germline. V gave up 4 bases and J gave up 8 bases, with 16 bases separating them. CDR3 length equals 15 residues. CDR3 region: CASSPRTFSDSPLHF. The CDR3 DNA reads TGTGCCAGCAGCCCAAGGACGTTCTCGGATTCACCCCTCCACTTT. Supplemented by reference TRBV5-8 and TRBJ1-6, the full variable domain reads EAGVTQSPTHLIKTRGQQATLRCSPISGHTSVYWYQQALGLGLQFLLWYDEGEERNRGNFPPRFSGRQFPNYSSELNVNALELEDSALYLCASSPRTFSDSPLHFGNGTRLTVT.

This chain uses TRBV28 with TRBJ1-5; D possibly corresponds to TRBD1 (5 bases). V lost 5 bases and J 2 bases, leaving 13 bases between the germline ends. This CDR3 region has 15 residues. CDR1 and CDR2 (germline): MDHEN, SYDVKM. The CDR3 spells CASSGGGWGNQPQHF. In DNA form, the CDR3 reads TGTGCCAGCAGTGGGGGGGGATGGGGCAATCAGCCCCAGCATTTT. The variable domain in full, with the rest retrieved from reference TRBV28 and TRBJ1-5, is DVKVTQSSRYLVKRTGEKVFLECVQDMDHENMFWYRQDPGLGLRLIYFSYDVKMKEKGDIPEGYSVSREKKERFSLILESASTNQTSMYLCASSGGGWGNQPQHFGDGTRLSIL.

The rearrangement joins TRBV9 to TRBJ1-3; 11 nucleotides match TRBD1. In germline, CDR1 is SGDLS, CDR2 YYNGEE. There are 15 residues in the CDR3. The CDR3: CASSGTGGSGNTIYF. The CDR3, as DNA: TGTGCGAGTTCGGGGACAGGGGGCTCTGGAAACACCATATATTTT.

The chain has TRBV5-1 and TRBJ2-3, with 15 bases matching TRBD2. This CDR3 is built from 16 residues. V gave up 0 bases and J gave up 12 bases; unmatched junction bases: 8. Per germline, CDR1 SGHRS and CDR2 YFSETQ. CDR3 DNA: TGCGCCAGCAGCTTGGCTACCGGGACTAGCGGGGGGCCTCAGTATTTT. It is translated as CASSLATGTSGGPQYF.

V and J are TRBV11-2 and TRBJ2-3; TRBD1 agrees at 7 bases. The CDR3 runs 15 residues. CDR1 is SGHAT, CDR2 FQNNGV, per germline. Germline trimming cut 5 bases from V and 1 base from J; bases unmatched to any gene: 6. CDR3 in amino acids: CASSPGQAGTDTQYF. The DNA for the CDR3 is TGTGCCAGCAGCCCCGGACAGGCTGGCACAGATACGCAGTATTTT.

This chain uses TRBV7-8 with TRBJ2-2, with TRBD2 matching over 9 bases. Germline CDR1 SGHVS, CDR2 FQNEAQ. The CDR3 has 15 amino acids. V lost 8 bases, J lost 1 base, and 5 bases stayed unmatched. Here the CDR3 DNA reads TGTGCCAGCTTTCTAGCGGGGAGGAACACCGGGGAGCTGTTTTTT. Amino acids: CASFLAGRNTGELFF. Filled out from reference TRBV7-8 and TRBJ2-2, the complete variable domain reads GAGVSQSPRYKVAKRGQDVALRCDPISGHVSLFWYQQALGQGPEFLTYFQNEAQLDKSGLPSDRFFAERPEGSVSTLKIQRTQQEDSAVYLCASFLAGRNTGELFFGEGSRLTVL.

This rearrangement joins TRBV27 to TRBJ2-7; TRBD1 might be the D (5 bases). V lost 5 bases and J lost 0, with 17 bases in between. Germline V gives CDR1 MNHEY, CDR2 SMNVEV (reference sequence). The CDR3 consists of 16 residues. CDR3 sequence reads: CASSPTRALSSYEQYF. The CDR3 DNA sequence: TGTGCCAGCAGTCCCACCAGGGCACTGAGCTCCTACGAGCAGTACTTC.